This is a list of T cell receptor beta chains from one sample in a study of blood T cell repertoires in COVID-19. Produced via immunoSEQ multiplex PCR; TCRdb's table is partial and in-frame only. The sample carries approximately 670,000 clones, 70% to 90% recorded once. The sequencing input was peripheral blood. These receptors all stem from a woman in her late teens or twenties with acute or convalescent COVID-19. The CDR3 runs from the conserved cysteine through the conserved F or W. A D gene is named only where the DNA matches it firmly. Clone size is given for some rows only: seen once, a few or many times, or a class if the clone is expanded.

v_call,d_call,j_call,clone_size,cdr3_aa,cdr3_nt
TRBV7-9,NA,TRBJ1-5,many,CASSLGIGEEGQPQHF,TGTGCCAGCAGCTTAGGAATCGGGGAGGAAGGACAGCCCCAGCATTTT
TRBV11-2,NA,TRBJ2-7,NA,CASTSPGEQYF,TGTGCCAGCACCTCTCCGGGCGAGCAGTACTTC
TRBV30,TRBD1,TRBJ1-1,NA,CAWDRALTEAFF,TGTGCCTGGGACAGGGCCCTCACTGAAGCTTTCTTT
TRBV7-2,NA,TRBJ2-7,NA,CASSLVWPSYEQYF,TGTGCCAGCAGCTTAGTGTGGCCGTCCTACGAGCAGTACTTC
TRBV19,TRBD1,TRBJ2-7,NA,CASTDRTGPFGQYF,TGTGCCAGTACCGACAGGACAGGGCCCTTTGGGCAGTACTTC
TRBV6-5,NA,TRBJ2-5,NA,CASSYSSFSETQYF,TGTGCCAGCAGTTACTCGTCGTTTTCGGAGACCCAGTACTTC
TRBV18,NA,TRBJ1-5,NA,CASSHGTNSNQPQHF,TGTGCCAGCTCGCATGGGACTAATAGCAATCAGCCCCAGCATTTT
TRBV5-1,TRBD1,TRBJ1-2,NA,CASSLELGDRGAPGRNNYGYTF,TGCGCCAGCAGCTTGGAACTTGGGGACAGGGGGGCCCCAGGTCGAAATAACTATGGCTACACCTTC
TRBV6-6,NA,TRBJ1-2,few,CASSYPPTDLYGYTF,TGTGCCAGCAGTTACCCGCCGACTGATCTATATGGCTACACCTTC
TRBV15,TRBD2,TRBJ2-5,NA,CATSRDAGGETQYF,TGTGCCACCAGCAGAGACGCGGGGGGAGAGACCCAGTACTTC
TRBV4-2,NA,TRBJ2-7,NA,CASSQETYEQYF,TGTGCCAGCAGCCAAGAGACTTACGAGCAGTACTTC
TRBV6-5,NA,TRBJ1-1,NA,CASRDTGSAEAFF,TGTGCCAGCAGGGACACAGGGAGTGCTGAAGCTTTCTTT
TRBV30,NA,TRBJ1-1,NA,CAWSVRDSYTNTEAFF,TGTGCCTGGAGTGTCCGGGACTCCTATACGAACACTGAAGCTTTCTTT
TRBV29-1,TRBD1,TRBJ2-1,NA,CSVRQGAGVSEQFF,TGCAGCGTAAGACAGGGGGCTGGAGTCAGTGAGCAGTTCTTC
TRBV18,NA,TRBJ1-5,NA,CASSPTGGGNQPQHF,TGTGCCAGCTCACCAACGGGGGGGGGCAATCAGCCCCAGCATTTT
TRBV7-9,TRBD1,TRBJ2-1,NA,CASSMDRGQNEQFF,TGTGCCAGCAGCATGGACAGGGGGCAGAATGAGCAGTTCTTC
TRBV21-1,NA,TRBJ1-5,NA,CASTKNISKQENDSNQPQHF,TGTGCCAGCACCAAAAACATATCGAAACAGGAGAATGATAGCAATCAGCCCCAGCATTTT
TRBV6-5,TRBD1,TRBJ2-1,few,CASSRDRTLYNEQFF,TGTGCCAGCAGTAGGGACAGGACTCTTTACAATGAGCAGTTCTTC
TRBV3-1/TRBV3-2,NA,TRBJ1-1,NA,CASSQEDWSRNTEAFF,TGTGCCAGCAGCCAAGAGGACTGGTCGAGGAACACTGAAGCTTTCTTT
TRBV5-1,NA,TRBJ1-1,NA,CASSLGRARGDTEAFF,TGCGCCAGCAGCTTGGGGAGGGCGAGGGGAGACACTGAAGCTTTCTTT
TRBV4-3,TRBD1,TRBJ1-1,NA,CASSLGQGNTEAFF,TGCGCCAGCAGCCTAGGACAGGGGAACACTGAAGCTTTCTTT
TRBV2,NA,TRBJ2-1,NA,CASSPQGNNEQFF,TGTGCCAGCAGTCCACAGGGTAACAATGAGCAGTTCTTC
TRBV27,TRBD2,TRBJ2-1,NA,CASSFVPGLAYNEQFF,TGTGCCAGCAGTTTCGTCCCGGGACTAGCGTACAATGAGCAGTTCTTC
TRBV28,NA,TRBJ1-5,NA,CASRLNNQPQHF,TGTGCCAGCAGACTGAACAATCAGCCCCAGCATTTT
TRBV30,TRBD1,TRBJ2-3,NA,CAWSLGDRVSADTQYF,TGTGCCTGGAGTCTAGGGGACAGGGTGTCCGCAGATACGCAGTATTTT
TRBV19,TRBD1,TRBJ2-2,few,CASSRRQGSTGELFF,TGTGCCAGTAGTAGGAGACAGGGTAGCACCGGGGAGCTGTTTTTT
TRBV19,NA,TRBJ2-1,NA,CASSIPGGAIHNEQFF,TGTGCCAGTAGTATCCCGGGGGGCGCGATCCACAATGAGCAGTTCTTC
TRBV5-1,NA,TRBJ1-1,NA,CASSPRTEAFF,TGCGCCAGCAGTCCCCGGACTGAAGCTTTCTTT
TRBV5-1,NA,TRBJ2-7,NA,CASSRGTRYEQYF,TGCGCCAGCAGCCGCGGGACTCGATACGAGCAGTACTTC
TRBV27,TRBD2,TRBJ2-7,NA,CASSWRLAGANEQYF,TGTGCCAGCAGTTGGCGGTTAGCGGGGGCGAACGAGCAGTACTTC
TRBV24-1,NA,TRBJ1-5,NA,CATSARGDGNQPQHF,TGTGCCACCAGTGCAAGGGGCGACGGCAATCAGCCCCAGCATTTT
TRBV4-1,TRBD2,TRBJ2-7,once,CASSQDLSGGLSYEQYF,TGCGCCAGCAGCCAAGATCTATCGGGGGGTCTCTCCTACGAGCAGTACTTC
TRBV7-2,TRBD1,TRBJ2-4,NA,CASSLVQGARFDKNIQYF,TGTGCCAGCAGCTTAGTCCAGGGGGCGCGATTTGACAAAAACATTCAGTACTTC
TRBV12-3/TRBV12-4,NA,TRBJ2-1,NA,CASSPDSNEQFF,TGTGCCAGCAGTCCAGACAGCAATGAGCAGTTCTTC
TRBV7-8,NA,TRBJ1-1,NA,CASSFGSLGVNTEAFF,TGTGCCAGCAGCTTTGGGAGTCTCGGAGTGAACACTGAAGCTTTCTTT
TRBV9,NA,TRBJ1-3,once,CASSVVRESTGNTIYF,TGTGCCAGCAGCGTGGTAAGGGAGAGTACTGGAAACACCATATATTTT
TRBV29-1,TRBD1,TRBJ2-2,NA,CSVEEYVQGANGGELFF,TGCAGCGTTGAAGAGTATGTGCAGGGGGCGAATGGCGGGGAGCTGTTTTTT
TRBV12-5,NA,TRBJ1-3,NA,CASGLLTGLREVVNTIYF,TGTGCTAGTGGTTTGCTGACAGGCCTCCGAGAGGTTGTGAACACCATATATTTT
TRBV19,NA,TRBJ2-5,once,CASSTPQQQGRETQYF,TGTGCCAGTAGTACCCCGCAACAACAGGGGAGGGAGACCCAGTACTTC
TRBV7-2,NA,TRBJ1-1,NA,CASNKSGERAFF,TGTGCCAGCAACAAGTCCGGGGAACGCGCTTTCTTT
TRBV6-5,TRBD1,TRBJ1-2,NA,CASSSSTGTGAYGYTF,TGTGCCAGCAGTTCCTCCACCGGGACAGGGGCCTATGGCTACACCTTC
TRBV5-1,TRBD1,TRBJ2-7,NA,CASSLVTGDEQYF,TGCGCCAGCAGCTTGGTGACAGGGGACGAGCAGTACTTC
TRBV7-3,TRBD1,TRBJ1-2,NA,CASSPGQGNYGYTF,TGTGCCAGCAGTCCAGGACAGGGAAACTATGGCTACACCTTC
TRBV4-3,TRBD1,TRBJ1-5,NA,CASSRTGGGQPQHF,TGCGCCAGCAGCCGAACAGGGGGCGGTCAGCCCCAGCATTTT
TRBV6-6,NA,TRBJ1-3,NA,CASSSPREGKDTIYF,TGTGCCAGCAGTTCCCCCAGGGAGGGTAAAGACACCATATATTTT
TRBV5-1,TRBD1,TRBJ1-1,NA,CASSLEGQGSLNTEAFF,TGCGCCAGCAGCTTGGAAGGACAGGGGTCTCTGAACACTGAAGCTTTCTTT
TRBV5-6,TRBD1,TRBJ1-5,NA,CASSLTAGGSGQPQHF,TGTGCCAGCAGCTTGACGGCAGGGGGTAGTGGTCAGCCCCAGCATTTT
TRBV4-1,NA,TRBJ1-1,NA,CASSQGAPGQGPNTEAFF,TGCGCCAGCAGCCAAGGAGCCCCCGGGCAGGGCCCGAACACTGAAGCTTTCTTT
TRBV5-5,NA,TRBJ1-1,NA,CASSTYRVSTEAFF,TGTGCCAGCAGCACCTACAGGGTTAGCACTGAAGCTTTCTTT
TRBV5-4,TRBD1,TRBJ1-2,NA,CASSPGQGAGLNYGYTF,TGTGCCAGCAGCCCGGGACAGGGGGCCGGTCTTAACTATGGCTACACCTTC
TRBV7-8,NA,TRBJ1-3,once,CASSRNRASGNTIYF,TGTGCCAGCAGTCGTAACAGGGCCTCTGGAAACACCATATATTTT
TRBV3-1/TRBV3-2,NA,TRBJ1-1,NA,CASSQSQRAFF,TGTGCCAGCAGCCAATCCCAGAGGGCTTTCTTT
TRBV3-1/TRBV3-2,NA,TRBJ2-6,NA,CASSQAVGLFAISGANVLTF,TGTGCCAGCAGCCAGGCTGTCGGACTTTTTGCTATCTCTGGGGCCAACGTCCTGACTTTC
TRBV19,TRBD2,TRBJ2-3,once,CASSIASGAADTQYF,TGTGCCAGTAGTATCGCGAGCGGGGCAGCAGATACGCAGTATTTT
TRBV19,TRBD1,TRBJ1-2,once,CASTRTGLYGYTF,TGTGCCAGTACCCGGACAGGGCTTTATGGCTACACCTTC